This TCR beta chain derives from a study of blood T cell repertoires in COVID-19 (dated by TCRdb to 2019 to 2021). For context, the study as a whole: Samples covering the acute and convalescent phases of COVID-19 were provided by collaborators in the United States, Italy and Spain. The sample metadata nearly always contained a de-identified subject ID, COVID-19 status, age in years and sex. Where available, HLA class I and class II types were taken from metadata supplied by the sample provider and were not determined by assay-based typing. Subjects who had been exposed to COVID-19, were actively infected with it, or had recovered from it provided the deeply sampled blood TCRbeta repertoires that made up the dataset. The material from the prospective study consisted of cDNA or gDNA derived from T cells, B-cell-depleted T cells, or PBMCs. The repertoires were made available in a free public database intended to serve as a resource for research on the immune response to SARS-CoV-2. Samples were obtained from the ongoing ImmuneRACE study (first 160 participants) and from 1,254 subjects provided by 6 global collaborators.

On this clone: The clone's antigen remains unknown. It has no much larger one-base neighbor in the sample; base qualities were not kept.

What the work shows at the level of the full study, not this receptor alone: Clinical and demographic metadata were provided uncurated, with the amount varying by source and participant.

Enrolling through a virtual design, the prospective study's participants ranged in age from roughly 18 to 89 years and lived across around 25 United States geographic areas. In the prospective study, cohorts were assigned on the basis of participant-reported clinical history obtained from a screening survey and a study questionnaire. For ImmuneRACE Cohort 3, a participant was defined as recovered based on two consecutive negative NP/OP PCR tests, clearance by a healthcare professional, or resolution of symptoms. In the prospective study, whole blood, serum and a nasopharyngeal or oropharyngeal swab were collected from each participant by mobile phlebotomists. Additional blood draws and questionnaires over an approximately 2-month period could optionally be provided by prospective study participants. Prospective study blood samples were shipped either frozen or at room temperature before DNA extraction.

V is cut by 5 bases and J by 13 bases, and the space between the germline ends is 12 bases. The CDR3, cysteine through phenylalanine, is 11 amino acids long. The CDR3 DNA has 33 bases and is translated from base 1. TCRbeta CDR3 regions were amplified from genomic DNA using the immunoSEQ Assay, a bias-controlled multiplex PCR. The authors processed their data as follows. Nucleated cell counts per sample were estimated from amplification of reference gene primers within the assay. To quantify the absolute abundance of each unique TCRbeta CDR3 rearrangement, sequence reads were collapsed and filtered. For each sample, productive Simpson clonality was calculated as the square root of Simpson's diversity index over productive rearrangements. What TCRdb holds here is the immuneACCESS table cut down to in-frame rearrangements. Part of the clones is not present; checked against another copy, under half of the missing clones reflect an unresolved V gene, and the others are unexplained. V, J and clone size were drawn from that table, and D and trimming were deduced from the DNA. The sample table shows around 250,000 clones, and more than 75% are seen once. The ten largest clones represent about a sixth of the sample.

Sequencing was carried out using PBMCs or T cells enriched from blood (not recorded which). The rearranged segments are TRBV12-3 or TRBV12-4 and TRBJ2-1, with a tentative D gene TRBD2 over 5 matching bases. This sequence was found in a man between 18 and 29 years old who had recovered from COVID-19. The DNA sequence is given as TGTGCCAGCAGTGGCACTAGGCGACAGTTCTTC. Translated, this is CASSGTRRQFF.